This TCR beta chain was identified in a study of blood T cells in healthy people across ages. This clonotype was picked up a small number of times. Germline CDR1 SQVTM, CDR2 ANQGSEA. The CDR3 spans 12 residues. Investigators took 8 to 10 milliliters of peripheral blood from every donor. The authors extracted at least 5 micrograms of total RNA per sample. PCR was performed a second time for roughly 7 to 11 cycles using a sample-barcoded 5' primer and a J-beta primer mix. Via MiXCR, TCRdb re-called the 5' RACE reads, giving one row per CDR3 protein. The sample records 900,000 to 950,000 distinct CDR3 sequences, 25% to 30% being singletons. These sequences were also reported in another study, on T cells of mothers and their children.

Material for sequencing was blood. The receptor comes from a woman aged 40 to 50 in good health. V usage is TRBV29-1 and J usage is TRBJ2-5; D is ambiguous. The closer fit of TRBJ2-7 to the DNA end suggests the J call may be wrong. The CDR3 reads CSVVGVHHEQYF. The CDR3 DNA reads as TGCAGCGTTGTTGGAGTGCACCACGAGCAGTACTTC.